A single sample gave rise to the 10 T cell receptor beta chains below, sequenced in a study of regulatory T cells in long-lasting Graves disease (TCRdb year 2021). The time point tag for this specimen amounts to: newly diagnosed GD, antithyroid drugs for less than 3 months. RNA was extracted from PBMCs in TRIzol for both TCR sequencing and RNA sequencing. The method was multiplex PCR. The run used an Illumina HiSeq 4000. TCR beta libraries were built with iRepertoire HTBI primers and Arm-PCR amplification of CDR3 regions. TCRdb itself trimmed the public reads at Q25 with fastp, ran MiXCR and retained productive beta chains. Rows are combined by CDR3 protein, so each entry shows the most common genes and DNA. The sample data list hundreds of thousands of distinct CDR3 sequences, and roughly 16% of these were observed just once. The leading ten clones occupy over 20% of the sample. Material: peripheral blood mononuclear cells (PBMCs), obtained at new diagnosis, from a patient treated with antithyroid drugs. Source of these receptors: a female donor with Graves disease.

The chain joins TRBV2 to TRBJ2-3, with TRBD1 identical over 12 bases. The length of the CDR3 is 16 residues. Germline V gene lookup returns CDR1 SNHLY and CDR2 FYNNEI. V lost 7 bases to trimming and J lost 1 base; unmatched junction nucleotides: 6. The chain's CDR3 is CASMPGQGAGTDTQYF. The CDR3 nucleotides read TGTGCCAGCATGCCGGGACAGGGGGCTGGCACAGATACGCAGTATTTT.

This clonotype was counted once. The rearrangement joins TRBV28 to TRBJ2-1; TRBD1 matches at 9 bases. Germline CDR1 MDHEN, CDR2 SYDVKM. The V and J ends lost 2 bases and 5 bases, in that order; junction bases with no gene match: 7. The CDR3 is 16 amino acids. CDR3 amino acids: CASSLTGGGKHNEQFF. In DNA, the CDR3 is TGTGCCAGCAGTTTAACAGGGGGCGGCAAACACAATGAGCAGTTCTTC.

This clonotype has at least ten counts. The chain carries TRBV6-1 and TRBJ2-3, with 7 bases fitting TRBD2. CDR1 is MNHNS and CDR2 is SASEGT in the germline V gene. V lost 5 bases, J lost 8 bases, and 19 bases stayed unmatched. This CDR3 region has 17 residues. CDR3 residues: CASSPRTASGGMGTQYF. The CDR3 nucleotides read TGTGCCAGCAGTCCCCGAACCGCTAGCGGTGGGATGGGTACGCAGTATTTT.

This clonotype was seen ten or more times. The chain combines TRBV7-2 with TRBJ2-5; tentatively, D is TRBD1 or TRBD2 (6 bases each). The CDR3 is made up of 14 amino acids. V shed 3 bases and J shed 5 bases, with 13 bases lying between them. In germline, CDR1 is SGHTA, CDR2 FQGNSA. CDR3 sequence: CASSLGAGQETQYF. Written as DNA, the CDR3 is TGTGCCAGCAGCTTGGGGGCGGGGCAGGAGACCCAGTACTTC.

This clonotype was found a few times. The J gene is TRBJ2-7, the V gene TRBV7-2; 8 bases fit TRBD2. With 1 base clipped from V and 4 bases from J, the junction kept 12 bases outside the gene matches. Germline V gives CDR1 SGHTA, CDR2 FQGNSA. CDR3 length: 17 residues. CDR3 nucleotide sequence: TGTGCCAGCAGCTTAGATCCAGCGGGAGTGTCGGGTTACGAGCAGTACTTC. This encodes CASSLDPAGVSGYEQYF.

This clonotype was detected only a few times. The chain couples TRBV4-1 to TRBJ2-4; TRBD1 agrees at 7 bases. CDR1 is MGHRA and CDR2 is YSYEKL in the germline V gene. This CDR3 contains 15 residues. The J segment lost 3 bases and the V segment lost 1 base, leaving 3 bases of the junction unmatched. The CDR3 loop is CASSQVRDSKNIQYF. In DNA form, the CDR3 reads TGCGCCAGCAGCCAAGTTCGGGACAGCAAAAACATTCAGTACTTC.

Remarks on this clonotype: A read error is possible here, since a much larger clone lies one base away. The rearrangement links TRBV9 to TRBJ2-1; D may match TRBD1 or TRBD2 (6 bases each). Trimming stripped 5 bases from V and 10 bases from J, with 22 bases between. The CDR3 has 15 amino acids. CDR1 is SGDLS and CDR2 is YYNGEE in the germline V gene. The CDR3 loop reads CASSATGAVSYEQFF. CDR3 nucleotides: TGTGCCAGCAGTGCCACGGGGGCAGTTTCCTACGAGCAGTTCTTC. Full variable domain (missing parts from reference TRBV9 and TRBJ2-1): DSGVTQTPKHLITATGQRVTLRCSPRSGDLSVYWYQQSLDQGLQFLIQYYNGEERAKGNILERFSAQQFPDLHSELNLSSLELGDSALYFCASSATGAVSYEQFFGPGTRLTVL.

At least ten counts were recorded for this clonotype. V gene TRBV28 combines with J gene TRBJ1-2, with D possibly TRBD1 on 6 matching bases. V shed 6 bases and J shed 4 bases, with 21 bases lying between them. The CDR3 is 16 amino acids. Germline V gene data show CDR1 as MDHEN and CDR2 as SYDVKM. The CDR3 bases are TGTGCCAGCAGCCTTCCCCGGGACATGGCCCCCTATGGCTACACCTTC. Protein: CASSLPRDMAPYGYTF.

The V gene is TRBV7-2, the J gene TRBJ1-6, with a possible D match to TRBD1 (5 bases). V was pared by 5 bases and J by 1 base, with 12 bases between. CDR3 length equals 16 residues. The germline V gene encodes CDR1 SGHTA and CDR2 FQGNSA. This CDR3 is CASSRRGGSYNSPLHF. Here the CDR3 DNA reads TGTGCCAGCAGCAGGAGGGGAGGGTCCTATAATTCACCCCTCCACTTT.

This clonotype was seen repeatedly, ten times or more. The chain is built from TRBV7-9 and TRBJ2-5; D is unclear. Trimming stripped 6 bases from V and 0 bases from J, with 8 bases between. The CDR3 covers 13 residues. Looked up from germline, CDR1 is SEHNR and CDR2 is FQNEAQ (reference sequence). The CDR3: CASRTDYQETQYF. CDR3 nucleotides: TGTGCCAGCAGAACTGACTACCAAGAGACCCAGTACTTC.